This T cell receptor beta chain was identified in a study of T-cell memory formation after mild COVID-19. General study findings and limits: The authors did not confirm SARS-CoV-2 specificity of second-wave clones peaking day 37.

In TCRdb, the 5' RACE reads were re-called with MiXCR into one record per CDR3 protein. In the table there are roughly 110,000 distinct CDR3 sequences, about a fifth of which are singletons. This clonotype is a singleton in its sample. What it binds is unknown. The V segment lost 6 bases and the J segment 1 base; nucleotides outside the gene matches: 3. This CDR3 has 16 residues. Per the germline V gene, CDR1 is SNHLY and CDR2 is FYNNEI. This TCR was recovered from a man younger than 35 who had mild COVID-19 (a few samples of this study predate the infection). Cell type and time point are not known. The sequenced sample was PBMCs or a T cell subset sorted from them (not recorded which). J is TRBJ2-6 and V is TRBV2; 10 bases are shared with TRBD1. Here the CDR3 reads CASRMDRGSGANVLTF. CDR3 DNA: TGTGCCAGCAGGATGGACAGGGGGTCTGGGGCCAACGTCCTGACTTTC.